The 15 T cell receptor beta chains in this list originate from one sample, sequenced in a study of vaccination effects on CD4 cells after COVID-19. CD4+ T cells specific for antigen were expanded with viral peptide pools by the ViraFEST assay before sequencing. Investigators separated out CD4+ T cells once approximately 10 days of culture had passed. Sometime from March through December 2020, the person acquired a SARS-CoV-2 infection that PCR confirmed. No antigen is known for these receptors. Repertoires were generated with immunoSEQ multiplex PCR, while TCRdb's copy carries only in-frame clones and drops some. The sample holds more than 20,000 clones, about 80% seen once. Sequenced here: CD4+ T cells from PBMCs cultured with a peptide pool, sampled before COVID-19 vaccination. Receptor source: a human donor who had a prior SARS-CoV-2 infection.

The V call is TRBV14, the J call TRBJ2-1; 9 positions agree with TRBD2. Losses at the gene ends were 0 bases for V and 3 bases for J; bases not matched to a gene: 6. The CDR3 has 17 amino acids. Germline values: CDR1 SGHDN, CDR2 FVKESK. The CDR3 nucleotides are TGTGCCAGCAGCCAAGATTCGCTAGCGGGGTTCTACAATGAGCAGTTCTTC. Translating it yields CASSQDSLAGFYNEQFF.

The chain combines TRBV18 with TRBJ1-2; 7 bases are shared with TRBD1. Germline V CDR1 and CDR2: KGHSH, LQKENI. This CDR3 contains 15 residues. J gave up 3 bases and V 2 bases, and 6 bases lay outside the gene matches. For the CDR3, the DNA is TGTGCCAGCTCACCAGGGACAGTCTCGTACTATGGCTACACCTTC. Protein sequence: CASSPGTVSYYGYTF.

The chain uses TRBV5-4 and TRBJ2-5; 8 bases are a match to TRBD1. This CDR3 comprises 14 residues. V trimming: 4 bases; J trimming: 4 bases; junction bases outside the gene matches: 6. The germline CDR1 and CDR2 sequences are SGHNT and YYREEE (reference sequence). The CDR3 DNA is TGTGCCAGCAGCCCCGTACAGGGGGGAGAGACCCAGTACTTC. Translating gives CASSPVQGGETQYF. The full variable domain, in which reference TRBV5-4 and TRBJ2-5 provide the parts outside the CDR3, is ETGVTQSPTHLIKTRGQQVTLRCSSQSGHNTVSWYQQALGQGPQFIFQYYREEENGRGNFPPRFSGLQFPNYSSELNVNALELDDSALYLCASSPVQGGETQYFGPGTRLLVL.

In this sample, this clone turned up a few times. The genes are TRBV7-3 and TRBJ2-3; no firm D call. V gave up 1 base and J gave up 5 bases, with 7 bases separating them. The CDR3 covers 13 residues. Germline values: CDR1 SGHTA, CDR2 FQGTGA. The CDR3 region is CASSLSPIDTQYF. CDR3 coding DNA: TGTGCCAGCAGCTTAAGTCCCATAGATACGCAGTATTTT.

The sample holds a few counts of this clone. The rearrangement uses TRBV30 and TRBJ1-4; D not resolved. Germline loops: CDR1 GTSNPN, CDR2 SVGIG (reference sequence). This CDR3 spans 14 amino acids. The V and J ends lost 0 bases and 8 bases respectively, with 13 bases between them. DNA for the CDR3: TGTGCCTGGAGTGTATTTTCGGGTTACGAAAAACTGTTTTTT. Translation: CAWSVFSGYEKLFF.

On this clone itself: Germline and junction disagree at one end, which may indicate a read error. The chain couples TRBV20-1 to TRBJ1-1; D possibly corresponds to TRBD1 (5 bases). Per germline, CDR1 DFQATT and CDR2 SNEGSKA (reference sequence). The CDR3 has 10 residues. The CDR3 loop reads CSAMGGWSVF. The CDR3 bases are TGCAGTGCTATGGGGGGGTGGTCGGTCTTT.

This chain links TRBV11-1 with TRBJ2-1; D perhaps matches TRBD2 (6 bases). There are 14 residues in the CDR3. Germline V CDR1 and CDR2: SGHAT, FQDESV (reference sequence). Trimming removed 1 base from V and 8 bases from J, with 12 bases in between. The CDR3 nucleotides read TGTGCCAGCAGCTTAGAAGCTAGCGTGTATGAGCAGTTCTTC. Encoded protein: CASSLEASVYEQFF.

The chain uses TRBV2 and TRBJ1-4, with 9 nucleotides matching TRBD1. Germline loops: CDR1 SNHLY, CDR2 FYNNEI. The CDR3 is made up of 14 amino acids. With V trimmed by 8 bases and J by 8 bases, 9 bases remained unmatched. CDR3 coding DNA: TGTGCCAGCTCCAGGGACAGGGAGACCGAAAAACTGTTTTTT. Translating it yields CASSRDRETEKLFF. The entire variable domain, with the rest obtained from reference TRBV2 and TRBJ1-4, is as follows: EPEVTQTPSHQVTQMGQEVILRCVPISNHLYFYWYRQILGQKVEFLVSFYNNEISEKSEIFDDQFSVERPDGSNFTLKIRSTKLEDSAMYFCASSRDRETEKLFFGSGTQLSVL.

This chain links TRBV12-3 or TRBV12-4 with TRBJ1-2; 10 nucleotides agree with TRBD1. Trimming at V came to 5 bases and at J to 8 bases, leaving 5 bases not matched to a gene. CDR3 length: 13 residues. CDR3 DNA: TGTGCCAGCAGTGGGGACAGGGGATTCGGCTACACCTTC. It encodes CASSGDRGFGYTF.

The gene calls are TRBV5-1 and TRBJ2-7; D unresolved. Trimming shortened V by 1 base and J by 7 bases, and 21 bases separated the two germline ends. The CDR3 spans 16 residues. CDR1 and CDR2 from the germline V gene are SGHRS and YFSETQ. The chain's CDR3 is CASSLLSTATTVEQYF. The CDR3 DNA is TGCGCCAGCAGCTTGTTATCCACAGCGACGACGGTGGAGCAGTACTTC. Together with reference TRBV5-1 and TRBJ2-7, the CDR3 gives the full variable domain: KAGVTQTPRYLIKTRGQQVTLSCSPISGHRSVSWYQQTPGQGLQFLFEYFSETQRNKGNFPGRFSGRQFSNSRSEMNVSTLELGDSALYLCASSLLSTATTVEQYFGPGTRLTVT.

The chain joins TRBV6-5 to TRBJ1-5, with D possibly matching TRBD1 (6 bases). Trimming cost V 5 bases and J 0 bases, with 11 bases left between them. Germline CDR1 and CDR2: MNHEY and SVGAGI. The CDR3 has 15 amino acids. The CDR3 spells CASSPGHSSNQPQHF. For the CDR3, the DNA is TGTGCCAGCAGTCCGGGACACTCTAGCAATCAGCCCCAGCATTTT.

This clone has just a few counts. Other DNA sequences from this sample encode an identical CDR3 as well. The V call is TRBV5-1, the J call TRBJ2-2; 10 bases agree with TRBD2. V was clipped by 0 bases and J by 1 base; unmatched bases: 0. Germline CDR1 reads SGHRS; CDR2 reads YFSETQ. This CDR3 has 16 amino acids. CDR3 bases: TGCGCCAGCAGCTTGGGACTAGCGGGGAACACCGGGGAGCTGTTTTTT. Translating it yields CASSLGLAGNTGELFF.

CDR3 in amino acids: CASGRGQGEIIQYF. The CDR3 nucleotides read TGTGCCAGTGGCCGCGGACAGGGCGAGATCATTCAGTACTTC. The chain employs TRBV19 and TRBJ2-4; 8 bases map to TRBD1. Losses at the gene ends were 8 bases for V and 9 bases for J; bases not matched to a gene: 12. The germline V gene has CDR1 LNHDA and CDR2 SQIVND (reference sequence). The CDR3 contains 14 residues.

The chain links TRBV6-4 to TRBJ2-1, with 8 nucleotides matching TRBD2. CDR1 and CDR2 from the germline V gene are MRHNA and SNTAGT. The V and J ends lost 4 bases and 8 bases, in that order; junction bases with no gene match: 7. CDR3 length: 14 amino acids. In nucleotides, the CDR3 is TGTGCCAGCAGTGTGGAGGGGACTAGTTATGAGCAGTTCTTC. Its protein product is CASSVEGTSYEQFF.

The chain has TRBV19 and TRBJ1-2; TRBD1 might be the D (5 bases). The germline gives CDR1 LNHDA, CDR2 SQIVND (reference sequence). Deletions cut 9 bases from V and 5 bases from J, with 22 bases between. The CDR3 has 15 residues. CDR3 amino acids: CASKRNGEGPYGYTF. CDR3 sequence (DNA): TGTGCCAGCAAACGAAATGGGGAGGGACCATATGGCTACACCTTC.